Shown below are 21 T cell receptor beta chains from a single sample sequenced in a study of breast tumors, draining lymph nodes, adjacent tissues. TCRdb fed the multiplex PCR reads into MiXCR, producing one record per CDR3 protein. The table lists around 300,000 distinct CDR3 sequences, about 33% of them singletons. Samples came from axillary lymph nodes draining the breast cancer. Sequencing was performed on axillary lymph node tissue. Every receptor here comes from a female donor with breast cancer. Some clones in this sample may be carry-over from other donors' samples.

This clonotype was recorded at least ten times. The genes are TRBV12-3 or TRBV12-4 and TRBJ2-2; tentatively, D is TRBD2 (7 bases). This CDR3 has 16 amino acids. The V gene lost 5 bases and the J gene lost 0 bases, with 13 bases spanning the gap. The CDR3 region is CASSALGGANTGELFF. The CDR3 nucleotides are TGTGCCAGCAGTGCCCTAGGGGGGGCGAACACCGGGGAGCTGTTTTTT.

This clonotype was observed at least ten times. The rearrangement uses TRBV19 and TRBJ1-5; TRBD1 matches at 8 bases. CDR1 and CDR2 (germline): LNHDA, SQIVND (reference sequence). The trim removed 5 bases at V and 5 bases at J, leaving 8 bases unmatched. The CDR3 length is 15 residues. The CDR3 DNA is TGTGCCAGTAGTCTTTCCGGGACAGGTCATCAGCCCCAGCATTTT. It is translated as CASSLSGTGHQPQHF.

This clonotype was seen only once. The chain uses TRBV7-9 and TRBJ2-7, with 8 nucleotides matching TRBD1. Germline values: CDR1 SEHNR, CDR2 FQNEAQ (reference sequence). V gave up 5 bases and J gave up 3 bases; unmatched junction bases: 6. The CDR3 has 14 residues. The CDR3 DNA reads TGTGCCAGCAGCAAGTCGGGACAGGTCTACGAGCAGTACTTC. This gives the protein CASSKSGQVYEQYF.

Ten or more counts support this clonotype. The chain has TRBV11-3 and TRBJ2-1; 7 nucleotides line up with TRBD1. The ends lost 4 bases at V and 0 bases at J; junction bases unmatched: 9. This CDR3 contains 17 residues. Germline V gene data show CDR1 as SGHNT and CDR2 as YENEEA. The CDR3 DNA follows: TGTGCCAGCAGCTGGATAGGTGGGACAGCCTCCTACAATGAGCAGTTCTTC. Translation: CASSWIGGTASYNEQFF.

This chain connects TRBV5-4 to TRBJ2-2; no reliable D call. This CDR3 is 9 amino acids long. V was clipped by 0 bases and J by 13 bases, with 1 base between them. Germline V gene sequence: CDR1 SGHNT, CDR2 YYREEE (reference sequence). CDR3 residues: CASSLVLFF. For the CDR3, the DNA is TGTGCCAGCAGCTTGGTGCTGTTTTTT. Using reference TRBV5-4 and TRBJ2-2 for the parts outside the CDR3, the full variable domain is ETGVTQSPTHLIKTRGQQVTLRCSSQSGHNTVSWYQQALGQGPQFIFQYYREEENGRGNFPPRFSGLQFPNYSSELNVNALELDDSALYLCASSLVLFFGEGSRLTVL.

This clonotype was detected many times. The chain recombines TRBV7-2 with TRBJ2-7, with a possible D match to TRBD2 (5 bases). The CDR3 extends over 16 amino acids. The ends were cut back, 1 base at V and 2 bases at J, with 15 bases in the middle. CDR1 and CDR2 from the germline V gene are SGHTA and FQGNSA. The CDR3 spells CASSLEPSGGAYEQYF. The CDR3 coding sequence is TGTGCCAGCAGCTTAGAACCGAGCGGCGGTGCCTACGAGCAGTACTTC.

This clonotype was observed many times. V gene TRBV7-9 combines with J gene TRBJ2-6; 7 nucleotides agree with TRBD2. Per germline, CDR1 SEHNR and CDR2 FQNEAQ (reference sequence). V shed 3 bases, J shed 0 bases, and the junction held 5 bases outside the gene matches. The CDR3 is made up of 17 amino acids. CDR3 protein: CASSLGGRISGANVLTF. In DNA, the CDR3 is TGTGCCAGCAGCTTGGGCGGGAGAATCTCTGGGGCCAACGTCCTGACTTTC.

This clonotype was seen many times. The J gene is TRBJ2-5, the V gene TRBV12-3 or TRBV12-4; D possibly corresponds to TRBD2 (5 bases). The CDR3 extends over 13 amino acids. The V end was cut by 2 bases, the J end by 5 bases, with 9 bases between. The CDR3 loop is CASSLNWEETQYF. CDR3 nucleotide sequence: TGTGCCAGCAGTTTAAACTGGGAGGAGACCCAGTACTTC.

This clonotype has ten or more counts. The chain uses TRBV6-2 or TRBV6-3 and TRBJ1-6; 10 nucleotides align to TRBD1. The germline CDR1 and CDR2 sequences are MNHEY and SVGEGT. J lost 10 bases, V lost 5 bases, and 11 bases had no gene match. CDR3 length: 16 residues. The CDR3 nucleotides are TGTGCCAGCAGTCGGGACAGGGGCCGCCCGGGCTCACCCCTCCACTTT. It encodes CASSRDRGRPGSPLHF.

This clonotype was counted ten times or more. V gene TRBV7-3 combines with J gene TRBJ2-1; D is undetermined. V lost 4 bases, J lost 6 bases, and 13 bases lay in between. CDR3 length: 14 amino acids. Germline loops: CDR1 SGHTA, CDR2 FQGTGA. CDR3 sequence (DNA): TGTGCCAGCAGCTCCCGGGTAGGACCCAATGAGCAGTTCTTC. Protein: CASSSRVGPNEQFF.

The J gene is TRBJ2-3, the V gene TRBV3-1, with 9 bases identical to TRBD2. Germline V gene data show CDR1 as LGHDT and CDR2 as YNNKEL (reference sequence). Losses at the gene ends were 4 bases for V and 0 bases for J; bases not matched to a gene: 8. CDR3 length equals 17 residues. CDR3 coding DNA: TGTGCCAGCAGCCTGGGTAGCGGGAGACCTAGCACAGATACGCAGTATTTT. Residues: CASSLGSGRPSTDTQYF.

The table lists this clonotype with many counts. V gene TRBV9 combines with J gene TRBJ1-4, with D hard to call. The CDR3 is 14 amino acids. Germline-derived CDR1 and CDR2 are SGDLS and YYNGEE. Trimming took off 2 bases at V and 5 bases at J, with 10 bases between the two ends. Written as DNA, the CDR3 is TGTGCCAGCAGCGTCACCGGGAGGAATGAAAAACTGTTTTTT. This gives the protein CASSVTGRNEKLFF.

This clonotype was picked up one time. A much larger clone differs by one base, so this may be a read error. CDR3 sequence: CASSPVIPGNTIYF. CDR3 bases: TGTGCCAGTAGCCCAGTCATCCCTGGAAACACCATATATTTT. The chain links TRBV19 to TRBJ1-3; D uncertain. From germline, CDR1 is LNHDA and CDR2 SQIVND (reference sequence). With 6 bases removed from V and 2 bases from J, the gap between germline ends came to 11 bases. This CDR3 is 14 amino acids long.

This sequence joins TRBV11-2 and TRBJ2-7; 9 nucleotides match TRBD1. The CDR3 is 15 residues long. Germline V lookup: CDR1 SGHAT, CDR2 FQNNGV. With 1 base clipped from V and 5 bases from J, the junction kept 6 bases outside the gene matches. The CDR3, as DNA: TGTGCCAGCAGCTTAGCAGGACAGGGGCCGAACGAGCAGTACTTC. It is translated as CASSLAGQGPNEQYF.

For this clonotype: At one of its ends the junction is not consistent with the germline gene, which may arise from a read error. The chain employs TRBV2 and TRBJ2-3; TRBD1 matches at 10 bases. The V gene's germline CDR1 is SNHLY and CDR2 FYNNEI. The CDR3 loop spans 17 amino acids. The CDR3 sequence: CASRGTDHTGEGTGAHF. CDR3 in DNA: TGTGCCAGCAGGGGGACAGACCACACCGGGGAGGGGACAGGGGCTCATTTT.

This rearrangement joins TRBV6-6 to TRBJ2-2, with 7 bases that match TRBD2. V gave up 7 bases and J gave up 2 bases; unmatched junction bases: 16. Germline V lookup: CDR1 MNHNY, CDR2 SVGAGI (reference sequence). The CDR3 loop spans 18 amino acids. The CDR3 reads CASTSLPPGLINTGELFF. The CDR3 DNA follows: TGTGCCAGCACCTCGCTTCCTCCGGGACTAATTAACACCGGGGAGCTGTTTTTT.

At least ten counts were recorded for this clonotype. The rearrangement links TRBV9 to TRBJ2-7, with unresolved D. CDR3 length: 13 amino acids. V gave up 2 bases and J gave up 6 bases, with 12 bases separating them. The V gene's germline CDR1 is SGDLS and CDR2 YYNGEE. This CDR3 reads CASSVRSELEQYF. The CDR3 DNA sequence: TGTGCCAGCAGCGTCCGGTCCGAGCTCGAGCAGTACTTC.

This clonotype was seen just once. The chain is built from TRBV10-2 and TRBJ1-2, with 7 bases identical to TRBD1. The CDR3 runs to 13 residues. Trimming took 6 bases from V and 7 from J; bases not matched to a gene: 8. Per germline, CDR1 WSHSY and CDR2 SAAADI. CDR3 sequence: CASSVDRDLGYTF. The DNA for the CDR3 is TGCGCCAGCAGCGTCGACAGGGATCTTGGCTACACCTTC.

The chain links TRBV3-1 to TRBJ2-3; D not resolved. Trimming shortened V by 3 bases and J by 3 bases, and 13 bases separated the two germline ends. CDR3 length: 15 residues. Germline V gene lookup returns CDR1 LGHDT and CDR2 YNNKEL (reference sequence). The DNA for the CDR3 is TGTGCCAGCAGCCAGGCTTCCCTTGAGACAGATACGCAGTATTTT. This encodes CASSQASLETDTQYF.

V and J are TRBV9 and TRBJ2-5, with 7 bases that match TRBD2. The CDR3 consists of 15 residues. The ends lost 3 bases at V and 9 bases at J; junction bases unmatched: 14. Germline values: CDR1 SGDLS, CDR2 YYNGEE. As DNA, the CDR3 is TGTGCCAGCAGCGGAGGGCCTAGCGGTACGGGGGCCCAGTACTTC. This gives the protein CASSGGPSGTGAQYF.

This clonotype occurred a few times. A single base separates this from a much larger clone, so it may be a read error. This chain uses TRBV10-3 with TRBJ2-7; D possibly corresponds to TRBD2 (6 bases). CDR1 and CDR2 from the germline V gene are ENHRY and SYGVKD. The V end lost 11 bases, the J end lost 3 bases, and 20 bases lay between the germline ends. This CDR3 comprises 14 residues. In DNA, the CDR3 is TGTGCCGCCCGACGTTTCGACGGGGGCTACGAGCAGTACTTC. This codes for CAARRFDGGYEQYF.